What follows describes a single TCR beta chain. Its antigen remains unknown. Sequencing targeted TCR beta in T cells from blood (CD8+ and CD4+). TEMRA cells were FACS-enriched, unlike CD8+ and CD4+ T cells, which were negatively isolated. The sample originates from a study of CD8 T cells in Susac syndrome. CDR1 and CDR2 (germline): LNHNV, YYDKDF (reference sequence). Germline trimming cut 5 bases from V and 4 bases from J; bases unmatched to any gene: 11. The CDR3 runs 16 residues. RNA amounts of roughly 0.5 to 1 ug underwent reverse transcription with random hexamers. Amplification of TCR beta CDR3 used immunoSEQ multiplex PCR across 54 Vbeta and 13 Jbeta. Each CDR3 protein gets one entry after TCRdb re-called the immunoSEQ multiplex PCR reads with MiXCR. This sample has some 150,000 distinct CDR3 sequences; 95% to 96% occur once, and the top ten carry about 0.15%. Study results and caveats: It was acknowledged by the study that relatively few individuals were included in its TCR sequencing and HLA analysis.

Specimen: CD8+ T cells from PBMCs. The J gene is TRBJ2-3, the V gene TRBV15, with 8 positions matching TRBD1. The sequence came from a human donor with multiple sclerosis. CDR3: CATSYFRQGSADTQYF. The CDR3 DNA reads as TGTGCCACCAGCTACTTTAGACAGGGGAGCGCAGATACGCAGTATTTT. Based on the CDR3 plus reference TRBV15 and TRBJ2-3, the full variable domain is DAMVIQNPRYQVTQFGKPVTLSCSQTLNHNVMYWYQQKSSQAPKLLFHYYDKDFNNEADTPDNFQSRRPNTSFCFLDIRSPGLGDTAMYLCATSYFRQGSADTQYFGPGTRLTVL.